Shown below are 31 T cell receptor beta chains from a single sample sequenced in a study of cytomegalovirus exposure and HLA in healthy donors. The primer mix had 60 Vbeta and 13 Jbeta primers. Libraries were prepared by immunoSEQ multiplex PCR; TCRdb keeps only in-frame clonotypes and omits some of them. The table has about 150,000 clones, approximately 88% seen once. Sequenced input: PBMCs. Source of these receptors: a woman aged 18-29 years in good health and CMV-seronegative.

V usage is TRBV28 and J usage is TRBJ1-2, with 9 nucleotides matching TRBD1. CDR3 size: 15 residues. The V and J ends lost 5 bases and 0 bases, in that order; junction bases with no gene match: 4. CDR1 is MDHEN and CDR2 is SYDVKM in the germline V gene. In nucleotides, the CDR3 is TGTGCCAGCAGTCCTACAGGGGGCCCTAACTATGGCTACACCTTC. This codes for CASSPTGGPNYGYTF.

The V call is TRBV5-1, the J call TRBJ1-4; D might be TRBD1 (5 bases). V was shortened by 3 bases and J by 7 bases, with 13 bases between the two germline ends. CDR3 size: 14 residues. The germline V gene encodes CDR1 SGHRS and CDR2 YFSETQ. The CDR3, as DNA: TGCGCCAGCAGCTCAGGGTACGGGGGTGAAAAACTGTTTTTT. This translates into CASSSGYGGEKLFF.

This chain uses TRBV4-1 with TRBJ1-3, with D hard to call. The CDR3 extends over 16 amino acids. CDR1 is MGHRA and CDR2 is YSYEKL in the germline V gene. V was cut by 1 base and J by 0 bases, with 10 bases left in between. CDR3: CASSQVNRDSGNTIYF. Written as DNA, the CDR3 is TGCGCCAGCAGCCAAGTAAACCGCGACTCTGGAAACACCATATATTTT.

The chain uses TRBV5-1 and TRBJ2-2; TRBD2 is a possible D gene (6 bases). The V gene lost 3 bases and the J gene lost 1 base, with 10 bases spanning the gap. The CDR3 spans 15 residues. Per germline, CDR1 SGHRS and CDR2 YFSETQ. Here the CDR3 reads CASSSGGMNTGELFF. The CDR3 DNA reads TGCGCCAGCAGCTCGGGCGGGATGAACACCGGGGAGCTGTTTTTT. The variable domain in full, with the rest retrieved from reference TRBV5-1 and TRBJ2-2, is KAGVTQTPRYLIKTRGQQVTLSCSPISGHRSVSWYQQTPGQGLQFLFEYFSETQRNKGNFPGRFSGRQFSNSRSEMNVSTLELGDSALYLCASSSGGMNTGELFFGEGSRLTVL.

This sequence joins TRBV5-1 and TRBJ1-6; 8 bases align to TRBD1. Germline V gene data show CDR1 as SGHRS and CDR2 as YFSETQ. The CDR3 extends over 19 amino acids. J was trimmed by 6 bases and V by 4 bases; bases with no gene match: 18. CDR3 in DNA: TGCGCCAGCAGCCCCAGAGGGGCCGGGGCAGGGGGCTCTAATTCACCCCTCCACTTT. This encodes CASSPRGAGAGGSNSPLHF.

The chain recombines TRBV5-4 with TRBJ2-1; 10 bases map to TRBD2. The germline CDR1 and CDR2 sequences are SGHNT and YYREEE (reference sequence). Germline trimming cut 0 bases from V and 5 bases from J; bases unmatched to any gene: 2. The CDR3 sequence is 15 residues long. The chain's CDR3 is CASSLGGTSDNEQFF. CDR3 coding DNA: TGTGCCAGCAGCTTGGGCGGGACTAGCGACAATGAGCAGTTCTTC.

The chain has TRBV6-1 and TRBJ2-7, with 10 bases matching TRBD1. The CDR3 has 15 amino acids. V was pared by 0 bases and J by 2 bases, with 1 base of the junction left unmatched. Germline CDR1 is MNHNS and CDR2 is SASEGT. CDR3 nucleotide sequence: TGTGCCAGCAGTGAAGCCGGGACAGGGGCCTACGAGCAGTACTTC. Its translation is CASSEAGTGAYEQYF.

The CDR3 DNA reads TGTGCCTGGAGTGGTATGACAGGGGATAATGGTGAGCAGTTCTTC. It encodes CAWSGMTGDNGEQFF. The chain recombines TRBV30 with TRBJ2-1; 8 bases match TRBD1. Germline V gene sequence: CDR1 GTSNPN, CDR2 SVGIG (reference sequence). V dropped 1 base and J dropped 9; count of bases not matched to a gene: 11. The CDR3 is made up of 15 amino acids.

In this sample, this clone turned up once. V and J are TRBV5-5 and TRBJ2-1, with TRBD2 identical over 13 bases. Germline-derived CDR1 and CDR2 are SGHKS and YYEKEE (reference sequence). V lost 2 bases and J lost 8; bases outside the gene matches: 4. The CDR3 length is 15 residues. CDR3 in amino acids: CASSLRTSGGDEQFF. The CDR3 coding sequence is TGTGCCAGCAGCTTAAGGACTAGCGGGGGTGATGAGCAGTTCTTC.

The V and J genes are TRBV6-6 and TRBJ1-2, with D tentatively TRBD1 (5 bases). The CDR3 covers 12 residues. Trimming shortened V by 7 bases and J by 8 bases, and 14 bases separated the two germline ends. The germline V gene encodes CDR1 MNHNY and CDR2 SVGAGI (reference sequence). The CDR3 spells CASMRGAGGYTF. DNA for the CDR3: TGTGCCAGCATGCGAGGGGCGGGAGGCTACACCTTC.

J is TRBJ1-2 and V is TRBV4-1; a possible D gene is TRBD1 (6 bases). Germline values: CDR1 MGHRA, CDR2 YSYEKL. The CDR3 covers 14 residues. The V end lost 1 base, the J end lost 8 bases, and 14 bases lay between the germline ends. CDR3 DNA: TGCGCCAGCAGCCAAGGTACAGGGTATGGCGGCTACACCTTC. Protein product: CASSQGTGYGGYTF.

This sequence joins TRBV5-1 and TRBJ2-1; D is undetermined. The ends were cut back, 4 bases at V and 10 bases at J, with 15 bases in the middle. The germline V gene has CDR1 SGHRS and CDR2 YFSETQ. CDR3 length equals 13 residues. The CDR3 DNA reads TGCGCCAGCAGCCCCAGTAAGGTGGGCGAGCAGTTCTTC. Protein sequence: CASSPSKVGEQFF.

The chain carries TRBV6-4 and TRBJ2-1; 9 nucleotides align to TRBD1. CDR1 and CDR2 (germline): MRHNA, SNTAGT. V was pared by 6 bases and J by 9 bases, with 15 bases of the junction left unmatched. The CDR3 contains 16 residues. The CDR3 protein is CASRPGDRDLVTEQFF. The CDR3 DNA sequence: TGTGCCAGCAGGCCCGGGGACAGGGATTTAGTTACTGAGCAGTTCTTC.

The chain has TRBV6-5 and TRBJ1-1, with 8 bases aligning to TRBD1. Germline V gene lookup returns CDR1 MNHEY and CDR2 SVGAGI. The CDR3 is 16 amino acids. Trimming at V came to 0 bases and at J to 12 bases, leaving 15 bases not matched to a gene. CDR3 sequence (DNA): TGTGCCAGCAGTTACTCACCCCCTGGGACAGGACTAGGATCTTTCTTT. This codes for CASSYSPPGTGLGSFF.

This rearrangement joins TRBV27 to TRBJ2-7; the match to TRBD1 covers 8 bases. The CDR3 runs to 15 residues. Looked up from germline, CDR1 is MNHEY and CDR2 is SMNVEV (reference sequence). J was trimmed by 0 bases and V by 3 bases; bases with no gene match: 4. CDR3 nucleotides: TGTGCCAGCAGTTTCGGACAGGGCCTCTCCTACGAGCAGTACTTC. Protein product: CASSFGQGLSYEQYF.

This chain links TRBV7-9 with TRBJ2-7; weak D call: TRBD1 (6 bases). The CDR3 length is 13 residues. The germline V gene has CDR1 SEHNR and CDR2 FQNEAQ (reference sequence). V was cut by 5 bases and J by 2 bases, with 10 bases left in between. CDR3 coding DNA: TGTGCCAGCAGCCGACAGGACCCCTACGAGCAGTACTTC. The encoded protein is CASSRQDPYEQYF. Based on the CDR3 plus reference TRBV7-9 and TRBJ2-7, the full variable domain is DTGVSQNPRHKITKRGQNVTFRCDPISEHNRLYWYRQTLGQGPEFLTYFQNEAQLEKSRLLSDRFSAERPKGSFSTLEIQRTEQGDSAMYLCASSRQDPYEQYFGPGTRLTVT.

The CDR3 DNA reads as TGTGCCAGCAGTGGACCACTCGGGGAGCAGTTCTTC. Translated: CASSGPLGEQFF. V usage is TRBV25-1 and J usage is TRBJ2-1, with no clear D. V lost 4 bases and J 10 bases, leaving 11 bases between the germline ends. The V gene's germline CDR1 is MGHDK and CDR2 SYGVNS. This CDR3 has 12 amino acids.

The rearrangement uses TRBV7-2 and TRBJ2-3, with 7 bases that match TRBD2. Germline CDR1 and CDR2: SGHTA and FQGNSA. V lost 1 base to trimming and J lost 5 bases; unmatched junction nucleotides: 15. There are 18 residues in the CDR3. The CDR3 region has the DNA TGTGCCAGCAGCTTAGGGTTTGGAACGGGGGGTTCGAAAGATACGCAGTATTTT. It encodes CASSLGFGTGGSKDTQYF.

This chain connects TRBV6-6 to TRBJ1-2, with D unclear. The CDR3 extends over 15 amino acids. Germline assignment: CDR1 MNHNY and CDR2 SVGAGI (reference sequence). Deletions cut 2 bases from V and 5 bases from J, with 15 bases between. Here the CDR3 DNA reads TGTGCCAGCAGTTACGAGTACCGGACTCTTTATGGCTACACCTTC. This gives the protein CASSYEYRTLYGYTF.

This clone came up once. The gene calls are TRBV11-1 and TRBJ2-5; 7 nucleotides match TRBD2. The germline CDR1 and CDR2 sequences are SGHAT and FQDESV (reference sequence). V lost 2 bases and J lost 1; bases outside the gene matches: 4. The CDR3 is made up of 15 amino acids. This CDR3 reads CASSLQGGVQETQYF. The CDR3 coding sequence is TGTGCCAGCAGCTTACAGGGAGGGGTCCAAGAGACCCAGTACTTC.

The chain joins TRBV6-5 to TRBJ2-1, with 10 bases lining up with TRBD1. The CDR3 loop spans 15 amino acids. The germline V gene has CDR1 MNHEY and CDR2 SVGAGI. J gave up 4 bases and V 3 bases, and 3 bases lay outside the gene matches. As DNA, the CDR3 is TGTGCCAGCAGTTATACGGACAGGGGGTACAATGAGCAGTTCTTC. It is translated as CASSYTDRGYNEQFF.

This clone was recorded a few times. V usage is TRBV2 and J usage is TRBJ2-1; D ambiguous. The V end lost 2 bases, the J end lost 3 bases, and 5 bases lay between the germline ends. Germline CDR1 and CDR2: SNHLY and FYNNEI. The CDR3 length is 13 residues. The CDR3 DNA follows: TGTGCCAGCAGTGAACGCTACTACAATGAGCAGTTCTTC. As protein: CASSERYYNEQFF. Using reference TRBV2 and TRBJ2-1 for the parts outside the CDR3, the full variable domain is EPEVTQTPSHQVTQMGQEVILRCVPISNHLYFYWYRQILGQKVEFLVSFYNNEISEKSEIFDDQFSVERPDGSNFTLKIRSTKLEDSAMYFCASSERYYNEQFFGPGTRLTVL.

J is TRBJ1-5 and V is TRBV2; 7 bases fit TRBD1. V lost 5 bases and J lost 4; bases outside the gene matches: 5. CDR3 length: 14 residues. Per germline, CDR1 SNHLY and CDR2 FYNNEI. The CDR3 DNA sequence: TGTGCCAGCAGTTGGGACAGAAGTAATCAGCCCCAGCATTTT. Translating it yields CASSWDRSNQPQHF.

V usage is TRBV19 and J usage is TRBJ2-5; D gene uncertain. Trimming removed 5 bases at V and 5 bases at J, with 18 bases between. Germline V gene data show CDR1 as LNHDA and CDR2 as SQIVND (reference sequence). The length of the CDR3 is 15 residues. CDR3 DNA sequence: TGTGCCAGTAGTGCGACACCGAGCCGACGGGAGACCCAGTACTTC. This encodes CASSATPSRRETQYF.

The chain recombines TRBV7-2 with TRBJ2-5, with D maybe TRBD2 (7 bases). The CDR3 is made up of 16 amino acids. V gave up 2 bases and J gave up 1 base, with 14 bases separating them. CDR1 and CDR2 from the germline V gene are SGHTA and FQGNSA. The CDR3 region is CASSLMGGQLQETQYF. In DNA form, the CDR3 reads TGTGCCAGCAGCTTAATGGGGGGGCAGCTCCAAGAGACCCAGTACTTC. The variable domain in full, with the rest retrieved from reference TRBV7-2 and TRBJ2-5, is GAGVSQSPSNKVTEKGKDVELRCDPISGHTALYWYRQSLGQGLEFLIYFQGNSAPDKSGLPSDRFSAERTGGSVSTLTIQRTQQEDSAVYLCASSLMGGQLQETQYFGPGTRLLVL.

The rearrangement uses TRBV7-2 and TRBJ2-7, with 7 bases lining up with TRBD1. The CDR3 has 13 residues. J lost 4 bases, V lost 5 bases, and 5 bases had no gene match. Germline V gene sequence: CDR1 SGHTA, CDR2 FQGNSA. CDR3 amino acids: CASSLPDRYEQYF. The CDR3 DNA reads as TGTGCCAGCAGCCTCCCGGACAGGTACGAGCAGTACTTC.

For this clone: The sample has other DNA sequences that encode this CDR3 too. DNA of the CDR3: TGTGCCAGCAGCCTCGGGACAGCCATCTATGGCTACACCTTC. This sequence encodes CASSLGTAIYGYTF. J is TRBJ1-2 and V is TRBV5-4; TRBD1 matches 7 bases. The CDR3 runs 14 residues. From germline, CDR1 is SGHNT and CDR2 YYREEE (reference sequence). With 4 bases clipped from V and 4 bases from J, the junction kept 7 bases outside the gene matches.

The chain has TRBV28 and TRBJ2-7; D ambiguous. The germline V gene has CDR1 MDHEN and CDR2 SYDVKM. The CDR3 length is 12 residues. V was cut by 4 bases and J by 6 bases, with 10 bases left in between. Here the CDR3 reads CASSWSVSEQYF. The DNA for the CDR3 is TGTGCCAGCAGTTGGTCAGTCTCCGAGCAGTACTTC.

The chain joins TRBV6-1 to TRBJ2-1; 11 nucleotides align to TRBD1. The CDR3 covers 13 residues. J lost 9 bases, V lost 7 bases, and 5 bases had no gene match. The V gene's germline CDR1 is MNHNS and CDR2 SASEGT. CDR3 amino acids: CASNGQGAGEQFF. The CDR3 bases are TGTGCCAGCAATGGACAGGGGGCGGGTGAGCAGTTCTTC.

The genes are TRBV11-2 and TRBJ2-2; perhaps TRBD1 as D (5 bases). CDR3 size: 15 residues. The V end lost 1 base, the J end lost 2 bases, and 8 bases lay between the germline ends. CDR1 and CDR2 from the germline V gene are SGHAT and FQNNGV. CDR3 in amino acids: CASSLVDTNTGELFF. The CDR3 DNA reads TGTGCCAGCAGCTTAGTGGACACTAACACCGGGGAGCTGTTTTTT.

The gene calls are TRBV6-1 and TRBJ2-1; 13 nucleotides match TRBD2. Trimming at V came to 6 bases and at J to 8 bases, leaving 7 bases not matched to a gene. The germline gives CDR1 MNHNS, CDR2 SASEGT. The CDR3 length is 15 residues. The CDR3 nucleotides are TGTGCCAGCAGCGCTACTAGCGGGGGGGCACATGAGCAGTTCTTC. This gives the protein CASSATSGGAHEQFF.